The 20 T cell receptor beta chains below were found in one sample sequenced in a study of shared clonotypes between healthy human individuals. Libraries were prepared by immunoSEQ multiplex PCR; TCRdb keeps only in-frame clonotypes and omits some of them. The sample lists roughly 2.6 million clones, approximately 92% occurring once. The sample consisted of naive CD4+ T cells sorted from blood. Subset denoted: CD45RA+ positively selected. The receptors originated from a man younger than 35 in good health.

The chain links TRBV11-3 to TRBJ2-3; maybe TRBD2 (7 bases). V lost 5 bases to trimming and J lost 2 bases, with 14 bases between them. In germline, CDR1 is SGHNT, CDR2 YENEEA. The CDR3 runs to 15 residues. The CDR3: CASSPGGLPTDTQYF. CDR3 sequence (DNA): TGTGCCAGCAGCCCCGGGGGGCTCCCCACAGATACGCAGTATTTT.

In DNA, the CDR3 is TGCGCCAGCAGTGAGTCTGTCAGATTATACGAGCAGTACTTC. Residues: CASSESVRLYEQYF. V gene TRBV10-2 combines with J gene TRBJ2-7; D uncertain. V was trimmed by 0 bases and J by 4 bases, leaving 10 bases between them. Per germline, CDR1 WSHSY and CDR2 SAAADI. This CDR3 region has 14 residues.

The genes are TRBV6-5 and TRBJ2-7, with D perhaps matching TRBD2 (5 bases). The CDR3 loop spans 15 amino acids. Trimming left V 8 bases short and J 9 bases short, with 26 bases between. CDR1 and CDR2 from the germline V gene are MNHEY and SVGAGI. CDR3 bases: TGTGCCAGCCGGCCTGGCGGGCCGCTTAGAGTTGGGCAGTACTTC. Translation gives CASRPGGPLRVGQYF.

This clone has a handful of counts. CDR3 sequence reads: CASSSRDSGNTIYF. Written as DNA, the CDR3 is TGTGCCAGCAGCTCCCGGGACTCTGGAAACACCATATATTTT. V gene TRBV5-4 combines with J gene TRBJ1-3; D is unclear. The CDR3 loop spans 14 amino acids. Trimming took off 3 bases at V and 0 bases at J, with 7 bases between the two ends. From germline, CDR1 is SGHNT and CDR2 YYREEE (reference sequence).

V is TRBV5-6 and J is TRBJ2-1, with D unresolved. V lost 4 bases, J lost 0 bases, and 14 bases lay in between. CDR3 size: 16 residues. Germline values: CDR1 SGHDT, CDR2 YYEEEE. The CDR3 coding sequence is TGTGCCAGCAGCCCCCTCGGCAGCCTCTCCTACAATGAGCAGTTCTTC. This translates into CASSPLGSLSYNEQFF.

The V and J genes are TRBV9 and TRBJ2-7, with unresolved D. Germline V gene data show CDR1 as SGDLS and CDR2 as YYNGEE. The CDR3 has 13 amino acids. V was cut by 5 bases and J by 3 bases, with 12 bases left in between. CDR3 sequence reads: CASSKVPGYEQYF. The CDR3, as DNA: TGTGCCAGCAGTAAAGTCCCCGGCTACGAGCAGTACTTC.

The V gene is TRBV7-2, the J gene TRBJ2-1, with TRBD2 matching 13 bases. The CDR3 is made up of 17 amino acids. Germline CDR1 is SGHTA and CDR2 is FQGNSA. Trimming removed 1 base from V and 6 bases from J; junction bases left unmatched: 6. Here the CDR3 DNA reads TGTGCCAGCAGCTTAGTATTACTAGCGGGAGGGCTCAATGAGCAGTTCTTC. Protein sequence: CASSLVLLAGGLNEQFF.

The rearrangement links TRBV5-1 to TRBJ2-2, with D maybe TRBD2 (6 bases). The CDR3 is 13 residues long. V was cut by 6 bases and J by 7 bases, with 13 bases left in between. The germline V gene encodes CDR1 SGHRS and CDR2 YFSETQ. The CDR3 nucleotides are TGCGCCAGCACCCTGAGGGAGGACGGGGAGCTGTTTTTT. This gives the protein CASTLREDGELFF.

The chain couples TRBV14 to TRBJ1-1; 7 positions match TRBD1. Germline V CDR1 and CDR2: SGHDN, FVKESK. J lost 6 bases, V lost 7 bases, and 11 bases had no gene match. This CDR3 is 14 amino acids long. In DNA, the CDR3 is TGTGCCAGCACACCGATGTCGACAGGGTCTGAAGCTTTCTTT. Translation gives CASTPMSTGSEAFF.

The chain has TRBV10-3 and TRBJ2-7, with 11 bases that match TRBD1. V lost 3 bases to trimming and J lost 5 bases; unmatched junction nucleotides: 9. Germline CDR1 is ENHRY and CDR2 is SYGVKD. The CDR3 contains 16 residues. CDR3 DNA: TGTGCCATCAGTGATGGAGGGACAGGGGGTTCCCACGAGCAGTACTTC. Translating it yields CAISDGGTGGSHEQYF.

The chain combines TRBV7-2 with TRBJ2-5, with TRBD2 identical over 7 bases. The germline V gene has CDR1 SGHTA and CDR2 FQGNSA. Trimming cost V 5 bases and J 8 bases; bases outside gene matches: 14. This CDR3 has 15 residues. Here the CDR3 reads CASSVGIVGGRTQYF. CDR3 bases: TGTGCCAGCAGCGTCGGCATTGTGGGAGGGCGTACCCAGTACTTC.

The rearrangement uses TRBV6-6 and TRBJ2-5, with 12 positions matching TRBD2. The CDR3 has 16 residues. V trimming: 7 bases; J trimming: 4 bases; junction bases outside the gene matches: 10. The germline V gene has CDR1 MNHNY and CDR2 SVGAGI (reference sequence). For the CDR3, the DNA is TGTGCCAGCAAGGGGACTAGCGGGTTACCCCGAGAGACCCAGTACTTC. Translation gives CASKGTSGLPRETQYF.

The chain uses TRBV5-1 and TRBJ2-3, with 8 bases fitting TRBD1. Unmatched junction bases numbered 2, after V lost 3 bases and J lost 2 bases. CDR3 length equals 14 residues. CDR1 SGHRS and CDR2 YFSETQ come from the germline V gene. CDR3 nucleotides: TGCGCCAGCAGCTCACAGGGGGTCACAGATACGCAGTATTTT. The encoded protein is CASSSQGVTDTQYF.

The chain couples TRBV7-9 to TRBJ1-1, with 7 bases aligning to TRBD1. CDR3 length: 14 amino acids. The germline V gene has CDR1 SEHNR and CDR2 FQNEAQ (reference sequence). V lost 5 bases, J lost 5 bases, and 8 bases stayed unmatched. CDR3 sequence reads: CASSAQGQVTEAFF. CDR3 nucleotides: TGTGCCAGCAGCGCACAGGGGCAGGTTACTGAAGCTTTCTTT.

This clone was seen a few times. The chain couples TRBV6-1 to TRBJ1-2; D not certain. The V gene's germline CDR1 is MNHNS and CDR2 SASEGT. Trimming pared 8 bases from V and 8 bases from J, leaving 18 bases between. The CDR3 spans 13 residues. The CDR3 sequence is CASLDVEAWGYTF. The CDR3, as DNA: TGTGCCAGCCTGGACGTTGAAGCCTGGGGCTACACCTTC.

The chain recombines TRBV9 with TRBJ2-5, with 13 bases matching TRBD2. Per the germline V gene, CDR1 is SGDLS and CDR2 is YYNGEE. V gave up 2 bases and J gave up 6 bases; unmatched junction bases: 16. This CDR3 comprises 19 residues. As DNA, the CDR3 is TGTGCCAGCAGCGTCTCCCCACTAGCGGGGGGGTCAGGAGAAAAGACCCAGTACTTC. Translating gives CASSVSPLAGGSGEKTQYF.

This clone was seen only once. Other DNA sequences in this specimen translate into the identical CDR3. V is TRBV18 and J is TRBJ2-3; D ambiguous. Trimming pared 3 bases from V and 5 bases from J, leaving 6 bases between. The germline gives CDR1 KGHSH, CDR2 LQKENI. This CDR3 has 12 amino acids. Written as DNA, the CDR3 is TGTGCCAGCTCACCTGGGCTAGATACGCAGTATTTT. Its protein is CASSPGLDTQYF.

The chain employs TRBV11-2 and TRBJ1-4; tentatively, D is TRBD1 (6 bases). V lost 10 bases to trimming and J lost 5 bases, with 14 bases between them. Germline V CDR1 and CDR2: SGHAT, FQNNGV. The CDR3 runs 13 residues. The CDR3, as DNA: TGTGCCATTTCAAAACAGGGAAATGAAAAACTGTTTTTT. Encoded protein: CAISKQGNEKLFF.

The V and J genes are TRBV2 and TRBJ2-1; no clear D gene. V was cut by 5 bases and J by 12 bases, with 14 bases left in between. The germline gives CDR1 SNHLY, CDR2 FYNNEI. The CDR3 is 12 residues long. CDR3 sequence reads: CASSSRGLGQFF. CDR3 nucleotides: TGTGCCAGCAGTTCGAGAGGCCTAGGGCAGTTCTTC.

The V and J genes are TRBV29-1 and TRBJ2-1; D remains ambiguous. The CDR3 is 14 residues long. Trimming left V 3 bases short and J 3 bases short, with 12 bases between. Looked up from germline, CDR1 is SQVTM and CDR2 is ANQGSEA. The CDR3 region is CSVDLRLLYNEQFF. CDR3 nucleotides: TGCAGCGTTGATTTGCGTCTTCTCTACAATGAGCAGTTCTTC.